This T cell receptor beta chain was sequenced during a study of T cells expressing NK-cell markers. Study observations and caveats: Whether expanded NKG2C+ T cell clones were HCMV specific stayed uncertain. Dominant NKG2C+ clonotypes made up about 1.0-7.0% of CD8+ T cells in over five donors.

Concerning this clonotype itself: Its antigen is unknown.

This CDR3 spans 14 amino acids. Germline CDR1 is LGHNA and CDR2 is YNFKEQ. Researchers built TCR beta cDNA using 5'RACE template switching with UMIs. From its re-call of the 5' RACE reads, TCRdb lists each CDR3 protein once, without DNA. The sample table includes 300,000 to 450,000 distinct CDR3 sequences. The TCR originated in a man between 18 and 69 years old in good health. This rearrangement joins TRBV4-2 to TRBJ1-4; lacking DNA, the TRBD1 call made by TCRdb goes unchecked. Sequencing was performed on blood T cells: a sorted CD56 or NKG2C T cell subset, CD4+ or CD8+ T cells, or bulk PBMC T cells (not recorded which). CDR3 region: CASSQGQGSEKLFF.